Described below is a single TCR beta chain sequence and its context. Generated by immunoSEQ multiplex PCR, the TCRdb table keeps only in-frame clones and is missing some. The data hold about 350,000 clones, with 91% observed a single time. CDR3 size: 17 residues. V shed 4 bases, J shed 6 bases, and the junction held 9 bases outside the gene matches. Germline assignment: CDR1 MGHRA and CDR2 YSYEKL. The source of the sample is a study of blood T cell repertoires in COVID-19. The gene calls are TRBV4-1 and TRBJ2-3; 14 bases fit TRBD2. Material: peripheral blood. The origin of this receptor is a woman between 18 and 29 years old who had recovered from COVID-19. CDR3 bases: TGCGCCAGCAGCCTATACGGGACTAGCGGGAGTGAGGATACGCAGTATTTT. Amino acids: CASSLYGTSGSEDTQYF.